The rows below give T cell receptor beta chains drawn from one sample of a study of cytomegalovirus exposure and HLA in healthy donors. This table comes from immunoSEQ multiplex PCR, and its TCRdb copy is limited to in-frame clones, with some not included. Altogether about 140,000 clones are present, around 82% being singletons, with the ten largest covering 5.5% to 7%. Sequences were obtained from PBMCs. These receptors were obtained from a woman in her 40s in good health and CMV-seropositive. CDR3s include the opening cysteine and the closing phenylalanine or tryptophan. A D gene is named only where the DNA matches it firmly. Where a row states a size, it is once, few, many or the class of an expanded clone; other rows omit it.

J gene | D gene | V gene | clone size | CDR3 protein | CDR3 DNA
TRBJ2-2 | . | TRBV7-9 | . | CASSSRQSTGELFF | TGTGCCAGCAGCTCAAGACAGTCAACCGGGGAGCTGTTTTTT
TRBJ2-1 | TRBD2 | TRBV7-8 | . | CASSFLSGNEQFF | TGTGCCAGCAGCTTCCTTAGCGGGAATGAGCAGTTCTTC
TRBJ2-7 | . | TRBV7-2 | . | CASSLEAEYEQYF | TGTGCCAGCAGCTTAGAAGCGGAGTACGAGCAGTACTTC
TRBJ2-3 | TRBD2 | TRBV28 | once | CASRRTSGRSDTQYF | TGTGCCAGCAGGCGGACTAGCGGGAGGTCGGATACGCAGTATTTT
TRBJ2-7 | TRBD2 | TRBV28 | . | CASSPPTSGSYEQYF | TGTGCCAGCAGTCCACCCACTAGCGGGAGCTACGAGCAGTACTTC
TRBJ2-3 | . | TRBV11-3 | . | CASSFPSDTDTQYF | TGTGCCAGCAGCTTTCCTAGCGACACAGATACGCAGTATTTT
TRBJ1-3 | . | TRBV7-8 | . | CASSLGGAGNAIYF | TGTGCCAGCAGCTTAGGGGGCGCTGGAAACGCCATATATTTT
TRBJ2-3 | . | TRBV28 | . | CASSSHSTDTQYF | TGTGCCAGCAGTTCCCACTCCACAGATACGCAGTATTTT
TRBJ2-5 | . | TRBV7-7 | . | CASSLDVAVTETQYF | TGTGCTAGCAGCTTAGACGTAGCGGTCACGGAGACCCAGTACTTC
TRBJ2-7 | TRBD1 | TRBV11-2 | . | CASSSYRGRTYEQYF | TGTGCCAGCAGCTCTTACAGGGGGCGTACCTACGAGCAGTACTTC
TRBJ2-2 | TRBD2 | TRBV7-7 | . | CASSPARLAGSRTGELFF | TGTGCTAGCAGCCCCGCCCGACTAGCGGGCTCGAGGACCGGGGAGCTGTTTTTT
TRBJ2-3 | TRBD2 | TRBV2 | once | CASRAGGGTDTQYF | TGTGCCAGCAGAGCGGGAGGGGGGACAGATACGCAGTATTTT
TRBJ1-2 | . | TRBV28 | . | CASSLIGRGYGYTF | TGTGCCAGCAGTTTAATTGGCAGAGGGTATGGCTACACCTTC
TRBJ2-7 | TRBD2 | TRBV13 | . | CATKAWGLAGYEQYF | TGTGCCACCAAAGCTTGGGGGCTAGCGGGTTACGAGCAGTACTTC
TRBJ2-3 | TRBD2 | TRBV29-1 | . | CSVEGTSGTGTDTQYF | TGCAGCGTTGAAGGGACTAGCGGGACCGGCACAGATACGCAGTATTTT
TRBJ2-7 | TRBD2 | TRBV7-6 | . | CASSLIAGESYEQYF | TGTGCCAGCAGCTTAATTGCGGGAGAGTCCTACGAGCAGTACTTC
TRBJ2-2 | . | TRBV6-7 | . | CASSYSTIKVAVNTGELFF | TGTGCCAGCAGTTACTCAACTATTAAGGTAGCAGTGAACACCGGGGAGCTGTTTTTT
TRBJ2-7 | TRBD2 | TRBV5-1 | once | CASSLGLAFEQYF | TGCGCCAGCAGCTTGGGACTAGCGTTTGAGCAGTACTTC
TRBJ2-1 | TRBD2 | TRBV5-1 | . | CASSSGSSYNEQFF | TGCGCCAGCAGTAGCGGGAGCTCCTACAATGAGCAGTTCTTC
TRBJ2-1 | TRBD2 | TRBV7-6 | . | CASSFGSSGRHNEQFF | TGTGCCAGCAGCTTCGGATCTAGCGGACGACACAATGAGCAGTTCTTC
TRBJ2-7 | TRBD1 | TRBV6-6 | . | CASSLDRTYEQYF | TGTGCCAGCAGTCTGGACAGGACCTACGAGCAGTACTTC
TRBJ2-1 | TRBD2 | TRBV6-1 | . | CASSESKRERQFF | TGTGCCAGCAGTGAATCTAAGCGGGAGAGGCAGTTCTTC
TRBJ2-7 | . | TRBV18 | once | CASSEGEWDEQYF | TGTGCCAGCTCAGAGGGAGAGTGGGACGAGCAGTACTTC
TRBJ1-1 | . | TRBV5-1 | . | CASSGGGQGRKAFF | TGCGCCAGCAGCGGGGGGGGGCAGGGGAGGAAAGCTTTCTTT
TRBJ1-5 | . | TRBV27 | . | CASSFGGNNQPQHF | TGTGCCAGCAGTTTTGGAGGTAACAATCAGCCCCAGCATTTT
TRBJ2-7 | TRBD2 | TRBV5-8 | once | CASSLEASSGRAGEQYF | TGTGCCAGCAGCTTGGAGGCGTCTAGCGGGAGGGCCGGGGAGCAGTACTTC